This record looks at one T cell receptor (beta chain) sequence and its context. A COVID-19 case was met by exposed participants within 2 weeks before study entry. This record comes from a study of blood T cell repertoires in COVID-19. About the study: T cells, B-cell-depleted T cells, or PBMCs provided the cDNA or gDNA that served as material.

V shed 0 bases and J shed 5 bases, with 7 bases lying between them. This CDR3 has 12 amino acids. The germline V gene has CDR1 GTSNPN and CDR2 SVGIG (reference sequence). This table comes from immunoSEQ multiplex PCR, and its TCRdb copy is limited to in-frame clones, with some not included. The sample carries hundreds of thousands of clones, 75% to 90% recorded once. Sequenced material: PBMCs or T cells enriched from blood (not recorded which). The receptor's source is a woman under 40 who had been exposed to COVID-19. J is TRBJ1-2 and V is TRBV30; D is perhaps TRBD1 (5 bases). The CDR3 nucleotides read TGTGCCTGGAGTGTAGGGGTTTATGGCTACACCTTC. Protein sequence: CAWSVGVYGYTF.